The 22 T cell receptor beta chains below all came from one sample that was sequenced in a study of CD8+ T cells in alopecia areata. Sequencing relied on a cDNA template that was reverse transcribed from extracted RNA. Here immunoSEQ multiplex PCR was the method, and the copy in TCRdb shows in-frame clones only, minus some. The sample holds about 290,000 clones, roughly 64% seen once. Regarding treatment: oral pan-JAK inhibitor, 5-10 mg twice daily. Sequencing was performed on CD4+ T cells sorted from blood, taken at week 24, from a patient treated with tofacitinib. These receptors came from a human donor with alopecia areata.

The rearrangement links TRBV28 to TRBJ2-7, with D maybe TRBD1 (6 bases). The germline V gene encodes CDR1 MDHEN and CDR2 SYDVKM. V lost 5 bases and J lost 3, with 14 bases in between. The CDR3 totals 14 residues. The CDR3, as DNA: TGTGCCAGCAGTGTACAGGGTACCCTCTACGAGCAGTACTTC. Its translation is CASSVQGTLYEQYF.

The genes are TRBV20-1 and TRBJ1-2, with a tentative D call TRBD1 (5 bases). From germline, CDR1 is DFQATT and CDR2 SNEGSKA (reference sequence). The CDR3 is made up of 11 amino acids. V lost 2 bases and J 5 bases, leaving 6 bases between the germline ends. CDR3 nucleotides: TGCAGTGCTAGATGGGGGTATGGCTACACCTTC. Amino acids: CSARWGYGYTF.

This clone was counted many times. CDR3 sequence: CASSFPGYTDNEQFF. Here the CDR3 DNA reads TGTGCCAGCAGCTTCCCGGGGTATACGGACAATGAGCAGTTCTTC. The rearrangement links TRBV5-6 to TRBJ2-1; possibly TRBD2 for D (5 bases). Per the germline V gene, CDR1 is SGHDT and CDR2 is YYEEEE. Trimming removed 2 bases at V and 5 bases at J, with 14 bases between. The CDR3 consists of 15 residues.

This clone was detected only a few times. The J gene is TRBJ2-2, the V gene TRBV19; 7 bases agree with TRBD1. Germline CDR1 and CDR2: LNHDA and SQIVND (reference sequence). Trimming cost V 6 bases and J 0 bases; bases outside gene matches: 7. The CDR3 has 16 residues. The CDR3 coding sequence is TGTGCCAGTAGAACTCGGACAGGCTCGAACACCGGGGAGCTGTTTTTT. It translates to CASRTRTGSNTGELFF.

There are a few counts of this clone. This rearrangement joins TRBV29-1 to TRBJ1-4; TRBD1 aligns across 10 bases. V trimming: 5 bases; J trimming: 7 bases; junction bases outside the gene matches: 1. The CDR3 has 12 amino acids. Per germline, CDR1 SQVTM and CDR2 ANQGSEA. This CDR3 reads CSVRTGGEKLFF. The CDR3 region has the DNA TGCAGCGTTCGGACAGGGGGTGAAAAACTGTTTTTT. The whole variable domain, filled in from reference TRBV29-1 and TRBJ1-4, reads SAVISQKPSRDICQRGTSLTIQCQVDSQVTMMFWYRQQPGQSLTLIATANQGSEATYESGFVIDKFPISRPNLTFSTLTVSNMSPEDSSIYLCSVRTGGEKLFFGSGTQLSVL.

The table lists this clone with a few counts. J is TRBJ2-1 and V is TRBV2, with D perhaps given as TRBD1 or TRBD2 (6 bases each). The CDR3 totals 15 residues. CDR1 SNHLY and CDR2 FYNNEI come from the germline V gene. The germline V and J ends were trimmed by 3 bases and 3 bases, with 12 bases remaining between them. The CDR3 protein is CASSERLGGYNEQFF. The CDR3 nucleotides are TGTGCCAGCAGTGAGCGACTAGGGGGCTACAATGAGCAGTTCTTC.

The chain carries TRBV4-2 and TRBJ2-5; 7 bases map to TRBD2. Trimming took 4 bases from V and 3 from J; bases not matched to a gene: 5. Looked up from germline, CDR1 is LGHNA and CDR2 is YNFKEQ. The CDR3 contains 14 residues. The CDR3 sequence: CASSPRLAEETQYF. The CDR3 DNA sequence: TGTGCCAGCAGCCCCAGACTAGCCGAAGAGACCCAGTACTTC.

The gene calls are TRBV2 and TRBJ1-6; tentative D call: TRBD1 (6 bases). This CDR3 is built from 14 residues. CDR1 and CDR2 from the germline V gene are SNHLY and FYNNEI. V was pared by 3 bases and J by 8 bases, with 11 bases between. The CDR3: CASSDGGDYSPLHF. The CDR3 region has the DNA TGTGCCAGCAGTGATGGGGGCGACTATTCACCCCTCCACTTT.

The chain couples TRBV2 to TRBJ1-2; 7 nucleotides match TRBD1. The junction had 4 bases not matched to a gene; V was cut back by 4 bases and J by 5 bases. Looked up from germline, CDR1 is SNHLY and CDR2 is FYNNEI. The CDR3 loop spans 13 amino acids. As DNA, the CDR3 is TGTGCCAGCAGTGGGGGACAGTGGTATGGCTACACCTTC. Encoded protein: CASSGGQWYGYTF.

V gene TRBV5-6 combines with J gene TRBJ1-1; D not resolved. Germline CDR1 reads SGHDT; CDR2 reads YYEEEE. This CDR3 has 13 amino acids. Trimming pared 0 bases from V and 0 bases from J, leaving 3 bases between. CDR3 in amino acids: CASSLGVNTEAFF. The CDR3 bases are TGTGCCAGCAGCTTGGGAGTGAACACTGAAGCTTTCTTT.

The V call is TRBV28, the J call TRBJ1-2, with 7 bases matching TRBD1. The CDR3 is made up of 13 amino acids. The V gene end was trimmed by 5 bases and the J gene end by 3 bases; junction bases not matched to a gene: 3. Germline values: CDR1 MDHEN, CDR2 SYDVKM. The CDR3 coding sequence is TGTGCCAGCAGTATGGGACAGCACTATGGCTACACCTTC. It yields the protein CASSMGQHYGYTF.

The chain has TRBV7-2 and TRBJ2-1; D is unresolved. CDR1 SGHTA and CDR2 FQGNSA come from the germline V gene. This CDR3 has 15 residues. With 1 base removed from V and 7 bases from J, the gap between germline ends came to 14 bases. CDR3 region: CASSLGGSPGNEQFF. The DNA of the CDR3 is TGTGCCAGCAGCTTAGGCGGCTCCCCGGGTAATGAGCAGTTCTTC. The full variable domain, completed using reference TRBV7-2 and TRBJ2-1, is GAGVSQSPSNKVTEKGKDVELRCDPISGHTALYWYRQSLGQGLEFLIYFQGNSAPDKSGLPSDRFSAERTGGSVSTLTIQRTQQEDSAVYLCASSLGGSPGNEQFFGPGTRLTVL.

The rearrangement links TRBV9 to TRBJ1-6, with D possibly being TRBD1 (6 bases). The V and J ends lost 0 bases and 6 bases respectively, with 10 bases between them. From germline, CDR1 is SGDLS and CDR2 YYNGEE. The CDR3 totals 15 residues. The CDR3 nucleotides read TGTGCCAGCAGCGTAGCACAGGGACGTAATTCACCCCTCCACTTT. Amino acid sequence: CASSVAQGRNSPLHF. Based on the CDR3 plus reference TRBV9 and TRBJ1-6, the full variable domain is DSGVTQTPKHLITATGQRVTLRCSPRSGDLSVYWYQQSLDQGLQFLIQYYNGEERAKGNILERFSAQQFPDLHSELNLSSLELGDSALYFCASSVAQGRNSPLHFGNGTRLTVT.

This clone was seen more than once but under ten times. DNA for the CDR3: TGTGCCAGCAGGCCGGGACAGGGGAGCTACACCTTC. Its protein is CASRPGQGSYTF. This chain links TRBV6-1 with TRBJ1-2, with 10 bases lining up with TRBD1. Germline lookup yields CDR1 MNHNS and CDR2 SASEGT. The CDR3 spans 12 residues. V was pared by 6 bases and J by 9 bases, with 4 bases of the junction left unmatched.

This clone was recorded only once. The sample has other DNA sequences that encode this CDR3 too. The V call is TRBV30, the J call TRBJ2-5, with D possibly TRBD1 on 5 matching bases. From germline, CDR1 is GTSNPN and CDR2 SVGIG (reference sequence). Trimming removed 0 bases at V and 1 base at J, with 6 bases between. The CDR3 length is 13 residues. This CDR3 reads CAWSVQVQETQYF. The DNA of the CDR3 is TGTGCCTGGAGTGTACAGGTCCAAGAGACCCAGTACTTC.

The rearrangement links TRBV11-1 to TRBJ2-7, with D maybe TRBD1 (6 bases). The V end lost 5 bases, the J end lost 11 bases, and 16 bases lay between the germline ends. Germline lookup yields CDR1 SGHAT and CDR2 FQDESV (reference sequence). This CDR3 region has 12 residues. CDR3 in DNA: TGTGCCAGCAGCCATCTACGACAGGTTAAGTACTTC. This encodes CASSHLRQVKYF. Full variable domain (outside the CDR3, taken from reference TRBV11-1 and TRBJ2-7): EAEVAQSPRYKITEKSQAVAFWCDPISGHATLYWYRQILGQGPELLVQFQDESVVDDSQLPKDRFSAERLKGVDSTLKIQPAELGDSAMYLCASSHLRQVKYFGPGTRLTVT.

DNA for the CDR3: TGTGCCAGCACGTTGGAATCGGAGACCCAGTACTTC. This translates into CASTLESETQYF. The rearrangement joins TRBV2 to TRBJ2-5; D gene ambiguous. The V end lost 7 bases, the J end lost 5 bases, and 11 bases lay between the germline ends. This CDR3 region has 12 residues. Germline V CDR1 and CDR2: SNHLY, FYNNEI.

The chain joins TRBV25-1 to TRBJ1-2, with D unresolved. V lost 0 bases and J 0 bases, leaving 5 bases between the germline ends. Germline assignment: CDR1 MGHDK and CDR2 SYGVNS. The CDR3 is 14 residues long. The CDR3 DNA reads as TGTGCCAGCAGTGAATACGGCCCTAACTATGGCTACACCTTC. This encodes CASSEYGPNYGYTF.

For the CDR3, the DNA is TGTGCCAGCAGCCGCGGGAGACAGCCGACTAGCACAGATACGCAGTATTTT. Its protein product is CASSRGRQPTSTDTQYF. The V gene is TRBV2, the J gene TRBJ2-3; TRBD2 matches at 7 bases. The germline V gene has CDR1 SNHLY and CDR2 FYNNEI. Unmatched junction bases numbered 12, after V lost 6 bases and J lost 0 bases. CDR3 size: 17 residues.

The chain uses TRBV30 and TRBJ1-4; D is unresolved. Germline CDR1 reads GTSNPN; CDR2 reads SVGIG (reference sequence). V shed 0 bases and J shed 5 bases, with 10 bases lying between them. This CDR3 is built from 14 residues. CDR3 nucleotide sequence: TGTGCCTGGAGTGTATTGGGTCGGAATGAAAAACTGTTTTTT. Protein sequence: CAWSVLGRNEKLFF. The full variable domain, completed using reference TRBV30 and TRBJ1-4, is SQTIHQWPATLVQPVGSPLSLECTVEGTSNPNLYWYRQAAGRGLQLLFYSVGIGQISSEVPQNLSASRPQDRQFILSSKKLLLSDSGFYLCAWSVLGRNEKLFFGSGTQLSVL.

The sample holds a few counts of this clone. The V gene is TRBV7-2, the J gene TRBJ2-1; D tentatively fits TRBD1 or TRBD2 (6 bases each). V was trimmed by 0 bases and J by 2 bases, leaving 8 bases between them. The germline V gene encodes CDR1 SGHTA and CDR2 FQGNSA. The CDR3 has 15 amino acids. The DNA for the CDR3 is TGTGCCAGCAGCTTAGCGGGGGGCCCCTACAATGAGCAGTTCTTC. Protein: CASSLAGGPYNEQFF.

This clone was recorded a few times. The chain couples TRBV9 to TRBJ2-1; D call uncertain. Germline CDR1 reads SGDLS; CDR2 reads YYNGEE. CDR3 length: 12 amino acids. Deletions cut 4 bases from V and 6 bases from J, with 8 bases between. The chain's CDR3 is CASSRVVNEQFF. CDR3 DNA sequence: TGTGCCAGCAGCCGGGTAGTCAATGAGCAGTTCTTC.